The TCR beta chain described here comes from a study of T-cell memory formation after mild COVID-19. On the study more broadly: Largely donor-specific TCR clusters were found.

Using its own MiXCR run on the 5' RACE reads, TCRdb lists one record per CDR3 protein. The table includes approximately 290,000 distinct CDR3 sequences, more than 15% detected once. From germline, CDR1 is KGHSH and CDR2 LQKENI. CDR3 length equals 15 residues. The ends were cut back, 4 bases at V and 0 bases at J, with 12 bases in the middle. The study's findings and limits: Mostly located in CM and EM were contracting CD4+ clones, with contracting CD8+ clones located in EMRA.

As for this clonotype: Its specificity is not known.

The clonotype was recovered from a man aged 18 to 29 who had mild COVID-19 (a few samples of this study predate the infection). Cell type and time point are not known. The sequenced material came from PBMCs or a T cell subset sorted from them (not recorded which). This rearrangement joins TRBV18 to TRBJ1-2; a weak D match, TRBD1 (5 bases). The DNA for the CDR3 is TGTGCCAGCTCACTAACAGGAACCTCTAACTATGGCTACACCTTC. It specifies CASSLTGTSNYGYTF.